This T cell receptor (beta chain) appears in the sequencing data of a study of CD8+CD57+ T cells in acquired aplastic anemia. Overall study results and limits: Patients and controls turned out to have twenty-nine CD8+ CDR3 sequences in common. Patients and controls were not found to differ significantly in CD8+ Simpson's diversity.

CD8+CD57+ cell expansion had been shown by flow cytometry in patients chosen for sequencing. Every patient was diagnosed with severe acquired aplastic anemia. At blood sampling, none of the patients had yet received therapy. A word on this clonotype: Its antigen is unknown.

Profiling that covered TCR beta VDJ and CDR3 relied on genomic DNA as its template. MiXCR was run by TCRdb on the reads, yielding one entry per CDR3 protein. This table has tens of thousands of distinct CDR3 sequences, under 80% appearing once. The CDR3 totals 11 residues. Germline assignment: CDR1 MNHNS and CDR2 SASEGT. V was pared by 8 bases and J by 6 bases, with 11 bases between. The specimen sequenced was sorted CD4+, CD8+, or CD8+CD57+ T cells (not recorded which) from PBMCs. This clonotype was obtained from a human donor with aplastic anemia. The chain is built from TRBV6-1 and TRBJ2-7, with D perhaps TRBD1 (5 bases). CDR3 nucleotide sequence: TGTGCCAGCGCCATCCAGGGCGAGCAGTACTTC. Protein product: CASAIQGEQYF.